These 23 T cell receptor beta chains originate from one sample sequenced in a study of control samples from healthy donors and cancer patients. Only in-frame clones appear in the TCRdb table, and some are missing; sequencing was by immunoSEQ multiplex PCR. The sample records 98,000 or so clones, around three quarters being singletons. Sequencing was performed on blood. These receptors all come from a woman aged 25 to 39 in good health.

This chain uses TRBV15 with TRBJ2-3; 7 bases are a match to TRBD1. Trimming cost V 4 bases and J 4 bases; bases outside gene matches: 5. Germline CDR1 LNHNV, CDR2 YYDKDF (reference sequence). The CDR3 runs 14 residues. The CDR3 coding sequence is TGTGCCACCAGCATCCGACAGGGTTCAGATACGCAGTATTTT. Translated, it gives CATSIRQGSDTQYF.

CDR3 bases: TGTGCCACCAGTGATTCCTCCGCACAACGGGCGCGCGGGGAGCTGTTTTTT. It codes for CATSDSSAQRARGELFF. The chain couples TRBV24-1 to TRBJ2-2; D gene ambiguous. The V end was cut by 2 bases, the J end by 7 bases, with 19 bases between. CDR1 and CDR2 (germline): KGHDR, SFDVKD. This CDR3 contains 17 residues.

The chain combines TRBV18 with TRBJ2-7; D is perhaps TRBD2 (5 bases). The V gene lost 0 bases and the J gene lost 3 bases, with 18 bases spanning the gap. This CDR3 comprises 17 residues. Per the germline V gene, CDR1 is KGHSH and CDR2 is LQKENI. CDR3 bases: TGTGCCAGCTCACCACCGAGGGTTGGGCCAGTAAGCTACGAGCAGTACTTC. The encoded protein is CASSPPRVGPVSYEQYF.

The chain combines TRBV6-5 with TRBJ2-4; TRBD2 matches at 8 bases. This CDR3 has 15 residues. The V gene's germline CDR1 is MNHEY and CDR2 SVGAGI. The V and J ends lost 5 bases and 3 bases, in that order; junction bases with no gene match: 6. This CDR3 reads CASSNTAGGKNIQYF. The CDR3 coding sequence is TGTGCCAGCAGTAACACTGCGGGGGGCAAAAACATTCAGTACTTC.

The chain joins TRBV5-1 to TRBJ2-5; TRBD1 matches 10 bases. The trim removed 2 bases at V and 5 bases at J, leaving 9 bases unmatched. This CDR3 region has 16 residues. CDR1 SGHRS and CDR2 YFSETQ come from the germline V gene. The CDR3 loop is CASSFEGTGVFETQYF. Written as DNA, the CDR3 is TGCGCCAGCAGCTTTGAGGGGACAGGGGTTTTCGAGACCCAGTACTTC. The variable domain in full, with the rest retrieved from reference TRBV5-1 and TRBJ2-5, is KAGVTQTPRYLIKTRGQQVTLSCSPISGHRSVSWYQQTPGQGLQFLFEYFSETQRNKGNFPGRFSGRQFSNSRSEMNVSTLELGDSALYLCASSFEGTGVFETQYFGPGTRLLVL.

The chain joins TRBV4-1 to TRBJ1-6, with D perhaps matching TRBD1 (5 bases). The V and J ends lost 6 bases and 5 bases respectively, with 14 bases between them. The CDR3 is 15 residues long. From germline, CDR1 is MGHRA and CDR2 YSYEKL. CDR3 nucleotide sequence: TGCGCCAGCAGACCCGGGGGAGGGGATAATTCACCCCTCCACTTT. Encoded protein: CASRPGGGDNSPLHF.

J is TRBJ1-5 and V is TRBV5-6; weak D call: TRBD1 (6 bases). V was pared by 2 bases and J by 3 bases, with 15 bases between. The germline V gene encodes CDR1 SGHDT and CDR2 YYEEEE. The length of the CDR3 is 16 residues. CDR3 nucleotide sequence: TGTGCCAGCAGCTTAACACTACAGGGATACAATCAGCCCCAGCATTTT. Its translation: CASSLTLQGYNQPQHF. The full variable domain, in which reference TRBV5-6 and TRBJ1-5 provide the parts outside the CDR3, is DAGVTQSPTHLIKTRGQQVTLRCSPKSGHDTVSWYQQALGQGPQFIFQYYEEEERQRGNFPDRFSGHQFPNYSSELNVNALLLGDSALYLCASSLTLQGYNQPQHFGDGTRLSIL.

This clone has more than one count but fewer than ten. The CDR3 region is CASSESIMGGTAIDTQYF. CDR3 nucleotides: TGCGCCAGCAGTGAGTCCATAATGGGCGGGACCGCAATAGATACGCAGTATTTT. The chain recombines TRBV10-1 with TRBJ2-3; possible D gene TRBD2, 6 bases. With 0 bases removed from V and 5 bases from J, the gap between germline ends came to 21 bases. The germline CDR1 and CDR2 sequences are WNHNN and SYGVQD (reference sequence). The CDR3 is made up of 18 amino acids.

The J gene is TRBJ2-7, the V gene TRBV7-9, with D unresolved. Germline CDR1 reads SEHNR; CDR2 reads FQNEAQ (reference sequence). The ends were cut back, 5 bases at V and 3 bases at J, with 8 bases in the middle. The CDR3 runs 12 residues. CDR3 nucleotide sequence: TGTGCCAGCAGCACGGGCCTCTACGAGCAGTACTTC. Protein product: CASSTGLYEQYF. Variable domain in full (rest from reference TRBV7-9 and TRBJ2-7): DTGVSQNPRHKITKRGQNVTFRCDPISEHNRLYWYRQTLGQGPEFLTYFQNEAQLEKSRLLSDRFSAERPKGSFSTLEIQRTEQGDSAMYLCASSTGLYEQYFGPGTRLTVT.

The chain has TRBV6-2 or TRBV6-3 and TRBJ1-3; D gene uncertain. Trimming took off 4 bases at V and 5 bases at J, with 15 bases between the two ends. CDR3 size: 15 residues. Germline V gene sequence: CDR1 MNHEY, CDR2 SVGEGT. DNA of the CDR3: TGTGCCAGCAGTTGGCCGCCAGCCGACCGAAACACCATATATTTT. As protein: CASSWPPADRNTIYF.

The V and J genes are TRBV5-4 and TRBJ2-5, with TRBD1 matching over 9 bases. CDR3 length: 15 residues. The germline CDR1 and CDR2 sequences are SGHNT and YYREEE (reference sequence). V was clipped by 5 bases and J by 3 bases; unmatched bases: 8. DNA of the CDR3: TGTGCCAGCAGTGGACAGGGGTCTGGGGAAGAGACCCAGTACTTC. Amino acid sequence: CASSGQGSGEETQYF.

The V and J genes are TRBV29-1 and TRBJ1-2; D is possibly TRBD1 (5 bases). The CDR3 is 14 amino acids. V was shortened by 1 base and J by 8 bases, with 17 bases between the two germline ends. Germline CDR1 reads SQVTM; CDR2 reads ANQGSEA. The CDR3 DNA is TGCAGCGTTGAAGGCGGCAGGGCCTCAGGGGGCTACACCTTC. Amino acids: CSVEGGRASGGYTF. The whole variable domain, filled in from reference TRBV29-1 and TRBJ1-2, reads SAVISQKPSRDICQRGTSLTIQCQVDSQVTMMFWYRQQPGQSLTLIATANQGSEATYESGFVIDKFPISRPNLTFSTLTVSNMSPEDSSIYLCSVEGGRASGGYTFGSGTRLTVV.

This sequence joins TRBV7-2 and TRBJ2-1; the match to TRBD2 covers 8 bases. Trimming cost V 4 bases and J 6 bases; bases outside gene matches: 14. The CDR3 contains 17 residues. Germline V gene lookup returns CDR1 SGHTA and CDR2 FQGNSA. The chain's CDR3 is CASSSRYRGGNSNEQFF. The CDR3 bases are TGTGCCAGCAGCTCGCGCTATCGGGGGGGGAACAGCAATGAGCAGTTCTTC.

The chain has TRBV29-1 and TRBJ2-5; D is unclear. Trimming pared 4 bases from V and 4 bases from J, leaving 7 bases between. This CDR3 contains 11 residues. Looked up from germline, CDR1 is SQVTM and CDR2 is ANQGSEA. The CDR3 spells CSVGQSETQYF. CDR3 bases: TGCAGCGTTGGGCAGTCAGAGACCCAGTACTTC.

This clone was found once. The chain joins TRBV5-5 to TRBJ2-7, with D perhaps TRBD2 (6 bases). The ends were cut back, 5 bases at V and 2 bases at J, with 26 bases in the middle. CDR3 size: 18 residues. Germline V lookup: CDR1 SGHKS, CDR2 YYEKEE (reference sequence). This CDR3 is CASRGLGTGTVPTYEQYF. The CDR3 DNA sequence: TGTGCCAGCAGGGGACTGGGGACCGGGACGGTGCCCACCTACGAGCAGTACTTC.

In this sample, this clone turned up once. The genes are TRBV12-5 and TRBJ1-2; a possible D gene is TRBD1 (5 bases). Germline loops: CDR1 LGHNT, CDR2 FRNRAP. V gave up 2 bases and J gave up 5 bases, with 12 bases separating them. The CDR3 loop spans 14 amino acids. The CDR3, as DNA: TGTGCTAGTGGTTTGATTGAGGGGTGGTATGGCTACACCTTC. As protein: CASGLIEGWYGYTF.

The chain is built from TRBV27 and TRBJ1-4; 8 positions agree with TRBD1. V gave up 2 bases and J gave up 12 bases; unmatched junction bases: 8. The CDR3 is 14 residues long. Germline-derived CDR1 and CDR2 are MNHEY and SMNVEV (reference sequence). CDR3 loop: CASSLGTGVGELFF. The DNA for the CDR3 is TGTGCCAGCAGTTTAGGGACAGGCGTTGGGGAACTGTTTTTT. The complete variable domain, with remaining parts taken from reference TRBV27 and TRBJ1-4, reads EAQVTQNPRYLITVTGKKLTVTCSQNMNHEYMSWYRQDPGLGLRQIYYSMNVEVTDKGDVPEGYKVSRKEKRNFPLILESPSPNQTSLYFCASSLGTGVGELFFGSGTQLSVL.

V is TRBV30 and J is TRBJ2-3; D call uncertain. The V and J ends lost 4 bases and 2 bases respectively, with 10 bases between them. The germline V gene encodes CDR1 GTSNPN and CDR2 SVGIG (reference sequence). The CDR3 length is 13 residues. The CDR3 is CAWKGLATDTQYF. The CDR3 bases are TGTGCCTGGAAAGGGCTCGCCACAGATACGCAGTATTTT.

About this clone: The sample contains more than one DNA sequence encoding this CDR3. The chain joins TRBV11-2 to TRBJ1-1, with D possibly TRBD1 on 5 matching bases. The germline V and J ends were trimmed by 1 base and 8 bases, with 11 bases remaining between them. The germline CDR1 and CDR2 sequences are SGHAT and FQNNGV. This CDR3 is built from 13 residues. The CDR3 DNA reads TGTGCCAGCAGCTTAGCACAGGCGAGAGAAGCTTTCTTT. Its translation: CASSLAQAREAFF.

This chain connects TRBV5-1 to TRBJ2-1, with 10 bases that match TRBD1. Germline-derived CDR1 and CDR2 are SGHRS and YFSETQ. Losses at the gene ends were 5 bases for V and 5 bases for J; bases not matched to a gene: 16. The CDR3 length is 18 residues. CDR3 protein: CASRHRDRGPIGHNEQFF. In DNA form, the CDR3 reads TGCGCCAGCAGGCACCGGGACAGGGGCCCCATAGGCCACAATGAGCAGTTCTTC.

The rearrangement links TRBV7-3 to TRBJ2-4; D unresolved. The CDR3 has 15 residues. The germline gives CDR1 SGHTA, CDR2 FQGTGA. Deletions cut 4 bases from V and 1 base from J, with 11 bases between. This CDR3 reads CASSSQGQAKNIQYF. CDR3 nucleotide sequence: TGTGCCAGCAGCTCCCAAGGTCAGGCCAAAAACATTCAGTACTTC.

This rearrangement joins TRBV4-3 to TRBJ1-6; tentative D call: TRBD1 (6 bases). The CDR3 spans 18 residues. Trimming took 0 bases from V and 0 from J, leaving 12 bases between them. Germline V gene lookup returns CDR1 LGHNA and CDR2 YSLEER. The CDR3 region is CASSQERTASSYNSPLHF. The CDR3 DNA is TGCGCCAGCAGCCAAGAGAGGACAGCGAGCTCCTATAATTCACCCCTCCACTTT.

The V call is TRBV7-2, the J call TRBJ2-2; possibly TRBD2 for D (5 bases). The CDR3 extends over 15 amino acids. V was cut by 5 bases and J by 1 base, with 11 bases left in between. CDR1 SGHTA and CDR2 FQGNSA come from the germline V gene. CDR3 sequence: CASSIMAGNTGELFF. The CDR3 DNA is TGTGCCAGCAGCATCATGGCGGGGAACACCGGGGAGCTGTTTTTT.